The text below deals with one TCR beta chain. The sample belongs to a study of blood T cells in healthy people across ages. The second PCR ran roughly 7 to 12 cycles with a sample-barcoded 5' primer and J-beta primers. TCRdb redid the calling of the 5' RACE reads with MiXCR, one entry per CDR3 protein. Of some 900,000 distinct CDR3 sequences in the sample, around 48% are singletons; the top ten hold around an eighth. The CDR3 totals 15 residues. Germline CDR1 is SNHLY and CDR2 is FYNNEI. With 7 bases removed from V and 8 bases from J, the gap between germline ends came to 20 bases. The sequence was collected from a man younger than 40 in good health. The chain is built from TRBV2 and TRBJ1-4; D might be TRBD1 (6 bases). The sample consisted of blood. The CDR3 region is CASKVRPGHQEKLFF. The CDR3 DNA follows: TGTGCCAGCAAGGTGAGACCGGGACACCAAGAAAAACTGTTTTTT.